The 32 T cell receptor beta chains listed next were all sequenced from one sample in a study of post-analysis software for immune sequencing data. Built from TCR beta cDNA, the libraries had unique molecular identifiers in them. TCRdb reprocessed the PCR reads with MiXCR, giving one entry per CDR3 protein. Of under 200,000 distinct CDR3 sequences in the sample, approximately 28% were seen once. Findings of the study overall: Patients showed TRBV5-6, TRBV5-1 and TRBV20-1 among four to six TRBV segments more frequent than in controls.

These receptors lack a known antigen. The sample was blood. The receptors here all came from a girl between 2 and 17 years old with multiple sclerosis.

V and J are TRBV20-1 and TRBJ2-3; TRBD1 agrees at 7 bases. Trimming took 2 bases from V and 4 from J; bases not matched to a gene: 3. The CDR3 contains 13 residues. Germline values: CDR1 DFQATT, CDR2 SNEGSKA (reference sequence). CDR3 region: CSARPQGADTQYF. CDR3 coding DNA: TGCAGTGCTAGACCTCAGGGGGCAGATACGCAGTATTTT.

This clonotype was counted at least ten times. The chain couples TRBV20-1 to TRBJ2-7; the D gene could be TRBD1 or TRBD2 (5 bases each). The CDR3 length is 15 residues. CDR1 DFQATT and CDR2 SNEGSKA come from the germline V gene (reference sequence). The V end was cut by 6 bases, the J end by 1 base, with 19 bases between. The CDR3 protein is CSATHYRDGSYEQYF. The DNA of the CDR3 is TGCAGTGCGACACACTACCGGGACGGATCCTACGAGCAGTACTTC.

The rearrangement links TRBV9 to TRBJ1-5, with D possibly TRBD1 on 5 matching bases. The CDR3 runs to 15 residues. V was cut by 1 base and J by 2 bases, with 10 bases left in between. Germline CDR1 and CDR2: SGDLS and YYNGEE. The DNA of the CDR3 is TGTGCCAGCAGCGTATCTCTGGGGGGCAATCAGCCCCAGCATTTT. It is translated as CASSVSLGGNQPQHF.

The chain couples TRBV5-6 to TRBJ1-5, with a possible D match to TRBD1 (5 bases). In germline, CDR1 is SGHDT, CDR2 YYEEEE. The CDR3 spans 14 residues. Between the trimmed V and J ends, which lost 6 bases and 5 bases, there was a span of 15 bases. The CDR3 DNA reads as TGTGCCAGCATCGCCTGGCCGGGGGATCAGCCCCAGCATTTT. Its protein product is CASIAWPGDQPQHF. The full variable domain, its missing parts supplied by reference TRBV5-6 and TRBJ1-5, is DAGVTQSPTHLIKTRGQQVTLRCSPKSGHDTVSWYQQALGQGPQFIFQYYEEEERQRGNFPDRFSGHQFPNYSSELNVNALLLGDSALYLCASIAWPGDQPQHFGDGTRLSIL.

In this sample, this clonotype turned up a few times. V gene TRBV3-1 combines with J gene TRBJ1-5; D not resolved. CDR1 is LGHDT and CDR2 is YNNKEL in the germline V gene (reference sequence). Deletions cut 5 bases from V and 1 base from J, with 9 bases between. The CDR3 has 14 amino acids. The CDR3 sequence: CASSRGLSNQPQHF. The DNA of the CDR3 is TGTGCCAGCAGCAGAGGACTGAGCAATCAGCCCCAGCATTTT.

This clonotype occurred many times. This rearrangement joins TRBV28 to TRBJ1-4; tentatively, D is TRBD1 (6 bases). V lost 5 bases and J 10 bases, leaving 14 bases between the germline ends. Germline V gives CDR1 MDHEN, CDR2 SYDVKM. The CDR3 has 13 amino acids. CDR3 in DNA: TGTGCCAGCAGTACCAACTCACAGGGAAAACTGTTTTTT. Translated: CASSTNSQGKLFF.

This clonotype was counted ten times or more. V usage is TRBV28 and J usage is TRBJ1-2; TRBD1 matches 8 bases. This CDR3 is 15 amino acids long. The V segment lost 5 bases and the J segment 4 bases; nucleotides outside the gene matches: 9. Germline values: CDR1 MDHEN, CDR2 SYDVKM. The CDR3 reads CASSVQGALSYGYTF. DNA for the CDR3: TGTGCCAGCAGTGTCCAGGGGGCGCTGAGCTATGGCTACACCTTC.

This clonotype occurred a few times. The V gene is TRBV11-2, the J gene TRBJ2-5; 10 nucleotides match TRBD1. J lost 5 bases, V lost 2 bases, and 5 bases had no gene match. The CDR3 loop spans 15 amino acids. Germline V CDR1 and CDR2: SGHAT, FQNNGV. CDR3 region: CASSLHGTGDETQYF. In DNA form, the CDR3 reads TGTGCCAGCAGCTTACACGGGACAGGGGACGAGACCCAGTACTTC.

This clonotype is medium-sized (0.01 to 0.1%) in the sample. The rearrangement links TRBV2 to TRBJ2-7; the D is unclear. V lost 6 bases and J lost 5, with 5 bases in between. The CDR3 is 10 amino acids. The germline V gene encodes CDR1 SNHLY and CDR2 FYNNEI. The CDR3, as DNA: TGTGCCAGCAGGCGCCACGAGCAGTACTTC. It specifies CASRRHEQYF.

Many counts were recorded for this clonotype. The chain carries TRBV5-1 and TRBJ2-5; D remains unclear. Trimming stripped 0 bases from V and 4 bases from J, with 13 bases between. CDR3 length: 15 residues. The germline V gene has CDR1 SGHRS and CDR2 YFSETQ. The CDR3 nucleotides are TGCGCCAGCAGCTTGGGGACGATGGAAAGAGAGACCCAGTACTTC. Translating gives CASSLGTMERETQYF.

The chain recombines TRBV7-9 with TRBJ1-2; D gene uncertain. Trimming left V 10 bases short and J 13 bases short, with 22 bases between. CDR1 SEHNR and CDR2 FQNEAQ come from the germline V gene (reference sequence). The CDR3 length is 12 residues. CDR3 loop: CATQLAGEESTF. CDR3 sequence (DNA): TGTGCCACCCAGCTGGCCGGGGAGGAAAGCACCTTC. The full variable domain, completed using reference TRBV7-9 and TRBJ1-2, is DTGVSQNPRHKITKRGQNVTFRCDPISEHNRLYWYRQTLGQGPEFLTYFQNEAQLEKSRLLSDRFSAERPKGSFSTLEIQRTEQGDSAMYLCATQLAGEESTFGSGTRLTVV.

In its sample, this clonotype was seen many times. The chain uses TRBV10-2 and TRBJ2-1; D uncertain. The CDR3 has 13 amino acids. Between the trimmed V and J ends, which lost 2 bases and 4 bases, there was a span of 6 bases. Germline CDR1 and CDR2: WSHSY and SAAADI. The CDR3 here is CASSETVYNEQFF. CDR3 in DNA: TGCGCCAGCAGTGAGACAGTGTACAATGAGCAGTTCTTC.

This clonotype was seen at least ten times. The rearrangement joins TRBV7-9 to TRBJ2-3; TRBD2 aligns across 8 bases. Germline CDR1 and CDR2: SEHNR and FQNEAQ (reference sequence). V shed 5 bases and J 2 bases; nucleotides not matched to a gene: 12. The CDR3 length is 17 residues. The CDR3 DNA sequence: TGTGCCAGCAGCCCAAAGGCGGGGGGTTACCTCACAGATACGCAGTATTTT. Encoded protein: CASSPKAGGYLTDTQYF.

This clonotype showed up many times. This chain's CDR3 is CSARADSMNTEAFF. The CDR3 DNA sequence: TGCAGTGCTAGAGCAGACAGCATGAACACTGAAGCTTTCTTT. The chain recombines TRBV20-1 with TRBJ1-1, with D possibly TRBD1 on 5 matching bases. The germline V and J ends were trimmed by 1 base and 0 bases, with 9 bases remaining between them. Germline V gene sequence: CDR1 DFQATT, CDR2 SNEGSKA (reference sequence). This CDR3 contains 14 residues.

This clonotype was observed a few times. J is TRBJ1-1 and V is TRBV5-1; TRBD1 is a possible D gene (6 bases). This CDR3 comprises 10 residues. Trimming took 9 bases from V and 10 from J, leaving 13 bases between them. The V gene's germline CDR1 is SGHRS and CDR2 YFSETQ. The chain's CDR3 is CANTTGGAFF. The DNA for the CDR3 is TGCGCCAACACGACAGGTGGAGCTTTCTTT.

In its sample, this clonotype was seen a few times. The junction shows a germline mismatch at one end, possibly a read error. The rearrangement uses TRBV28 and TRBJ1-2, with 8 bases identical to TRBD1. Germline-derived CDR1 and CDR2 are MDHEN and SYDVKM. The CDR3 spans 15 residues. As DNA, the CDR3 is TGTGCCAACAGTGTCCAGGGGGCGCTGAGCTATGGCTACACCTTC. Translating gives CANSVQGALSYGYTF.

The chain links TRBV5-1 to TRBJ2-1, with 11 nucleotides matching TRBD2. Germline CDR1 reads SGHRS; CDR2 reads YFSETQ. The junction had 9 bases not matched to a gene; V was cut back by 3 bases and J by 4 bases. The CDR3 totals 17 residues. CDR3 sequence reads: CASSSGTSGQAYNEQFF. The CDR3 DNA reads as TGCGCCAGCAGCTCCGGGACTAGCGGCCAAGCTTACAATGAGCAGTTCTTC.

To note about this clonotype: A much larger clonotype is one base distant, so this may be a read error. The chain links TRBV7-3 to TRBJ2-5; a weak D match, TRBD2 (6 bases). In germline, CDR1 is SGHTA, CDR2 FQGTGA. The CDR3 consists of 14 residues. The V gene lost 5 bases and the J gene lost 11 bases, with 21 bases spanning the gap. DNA for the CDR3: TGTGCCAGCAGCGCCTCAAGGGAGGATGGTGAGCAGTACTTC. Translated: CASSASREDGEQYF.

This chain connects TRBV28 to TRBJ2-1; a possible D gene is TRBD1 (5 bases). The V gene's germline CDR1 is MDHEN and CDR2 SYDVKM. The CDR3 is 16 residues long. The V end was cut by 6 bases, the J end by 0 bases, with 15 bases between. The CDR3 bases are TGTGCCAGCAGGAGCCCAGGGCCAGACTCCTACAATGAGCAGTTCTTC. Translation gives CASRSPGPDSYNEQFF.

This clonotype has just one count. This chain connects TRBV25-1 to TRBJ2-7; TRBD1 might be the D (5 bases). Matching the DNA end better, TRBJ2-5 makes the J call doubtful. Per the germline V gene, CDR1 is MGHDK and CDR2 is SYGVNS. The CDR3 runs to 12 residues. This CDR3 reads CASSEQGETQYF. The DNA of the CDR3 is TGTGCCAGCAGTGAGCAGGGTGAGACCCAGTACTTC.

This clonotype was counted many times. This chain connects TRBV5-1 to TRBJ2-5; D is perhaps TRBD2 (5 bases). The better agreement between TRBJ2-7 and the DNA end casts doubt on the J call. This CDR3 comprises 15 residues. Germline lookup yields CDR1 SGHRS and CDR2 YFSETQ. The CDR3 loop reads CASSLAISPGNEQYF. In DNA form, the CDR3 reads TGCGCCAGCAGCTTGGCGATCTCCCCGGGGAACGAGCAGTACTTC.

This clonotype was observed at least ten times. The chain is built from TRBV2 and TRBJ2-6; D is unclear. The V and J ends lost 3 bases and 2 bases respectively, with 8 bases between them. Per germline, CDR1 SNHLY and CDR2 FYNNEI. The CDR3 is 15 amino acids. The CDR3 is CASSESQAGANVLTF. CDR3 bases: TGTGCCAGCAGTGAGAGTCAAGCTGGGGCCAACGTCCTGACTTTC.

In this sample, this clonotype turned up many times. The chain links TRBV28 to TRBJ2-3, with unresolved D. The V end was cut by 6 bases, the J end by 1 base, with 14 bases between. The CDR3 is made up of 15 amino acids. The germline V gene encodes CDR1 MDHEN and CDR2 SYDVKM. In DNA, the CDR3 is TGTGCCAGCAGCCTGTGGGGAATAGGCACAGATACGCAGTATTTT. Protein: CASSLWGIGTDTQYF.

This clonotype came up many times. The chain employs TRBV29-1 and TRBJ2-3; D is unclear. V was pared by 7 bases and J by 1 base, with 15 bases between. The CDR3 sequence is 14 residues long. Looked up from germline, CDR1 is SQVTM and CDR2 is ANQGSEA. CDR3: CSAGSSVGTDTQYF. Written as DNA, the CDR3 is TGCAGCGCTGGTTCTTCGGTAGGCACAGATACGCAGTATTTT.

V and J are TRBV19 and TRBJ1-5; D is undetermined. Germline CDR1 is LNHDA and CDR2 is SQIVND (reference sequence). CDR3 length: 14 residues. The V and J ends lost 3 bases and 3 bases respectively, with 9 bases between them. Here the CDR3 reads CASSIVGFNQPQHF. In DNA, the CDR3 is TGTGCCAGTAGTATTGTGGGGTTCAATCAGCCCCAGCATTTT.

A word on this clonotype: Being one base from a much bigger clone, this may be a read error. CDR3 sequence: CRARTGNYEQYF. CDR3 sequence (DNA): TGCAGGGCACGCACGGGAAACTACGAGCAGTACTTC. This chain uses TRBV20-1 with TRBJ2-7; tentatively, D is TRBD2 (5 bases). CDR1 is DFQATT and CDR2 is SNEGSKA in the germline V gene (reference sequence). This CDR3 has 12 residues.

The chain carries TRBV7-9 and TRBJ1-1; weak D call: TRBD1 (5 bases). In germline, CDR1 is SEHNR, CDR2 FQNEAQ (reference sequence). The CDR3 is 14 amino acids. V gave up 5 bases and J gave up 7 bases, with 17 bases separating them. Here the CDR3 reads CASSPTVIEVEAFF. In DNA form, the CDR3 reads TGTGCCAGCAGCCCGACAGTCATAGAGGTTGAAGCTTTCTTT.

This clonotype was observed many times. The chain combines TRBV29-1 with TRBJ1-2; D gene ambiguous. The germline V and J ends were trimmed by 0 bases and 8 bases, with 1 base remaining between them. The CDR3 extends over 9 amino acids. Germline V gene sequence: CDR1 SQVTM, CDR2 ANQGSEA. The CDR3 spells CSVEEGYTF. The CDR3, as DNA: TGCAGCGTTGAAGAGGGCTACACCTTC.

V gene TRBV20-1 combines with J gene TRBJ2-5; unclear D gene. The DNA end is more similar to TRBJ2-7, so the J call may be wrong. The V gene's germline CDR1 is DFQATT and CDR2 SNEGSKA (reference sequence). The CDR3 is 14 residues long. In DNA form, the CDR3 reads TGCAGTGTTAGGGATAAGCTGGGGACCTACGAGCAGTACTTC. Protein product: CSVRDKLGTYEQYF.

This clonotype was seen at least ten times. The V and J genes are TRBV10-3 and TRBJ2-1, with a weak D call TRBD2 (6 bases). V lost 3 bases and J lost 11, with 14 bases in between. Per germline, CDR1 ENHRY and CDR2 SYGVKD. The CDR3 covers 13 residues. CDR3 nucleotide sequence: TGTGCCATCAGTGACGAACTTAGCGGAAAGCAGTTCTTC. Encoded protein: CAISDELSGKQFF.

This clonotype was seen repeatedly, ten times or more. This CDR3 reads CASSPSARINYGYTF. In DNA form, the CDR3 reads TGTGCCAGCAGTCCCTCTGCACGGATAAACTATGGCTACACCTTC. The chain carries TRBV28 and TRBJ1-2; D remains ambiguous. The ends were cut back, 5 bases at V and 2 bases at J, with 15 bases in the middle. Germline V gene sequence: CDR1 MDHEN, CDR2 SYDVKM. This CDR3 comprises 15 residues.

Of note for this clonotype: The junction shows a germline mismatch at one end, possibly a read error. The chain couples TRBV7-2 to TRBJ1-2, with 8 bases fitting TRBD1. This CDR3 comprises 13 residues. Germline CDR1 and CDR2: SGHTA and FQGNSA. The DNA for the CDR3 is TGTGCCAGTAGCTTAGTGGACAGGGATGGCTACACCTTC. Its translation: CASSLVDRDGYTF.